The 20 T cell receptor beta chains in this list originate from one sample, sequenced in a study of blood T cell repertoires in COVID-19. Data came from immunoSEQ multiplex PCR; TCRdb stores just in-frame clones and leaves some out. This table has about 190,000 clones, 75% to 90% appearing once. The specimen sequenced was peripheral blood. These receptors were obtained from a middle-aged man with acute or convalescent COVID-19.

The J gene is TRBJ2-3, the V gene TRBV19, with 7 bases matching TRBD1. V lost 7 bases and J lost 3; bases outside the gene matches: 10. In germline, CDR1 is LNHDA, CDR2 SQIVND (reference sequence). The CDR3 has 15 residues. CDR3 protein: CASTSGTAKTDTQYF. The DNA for the CDR3 is TGTGCCAGTACCTCCGGGACAGCAAAGACAGATACGCAGTATTTT.

The sample holds a few counts of this clone. V and J are TRBV6-6 and TRBJ2-2; TRBD2 matches at 9 bases. The V gene end was trimmed by 5 bases and the J gene end by 6 bases; junction bases not matched to a gene: 4. The CDR3 is made up of 14 amino acids. Germline lookup yields CDR1 MNHNY and CDR2 SVGAGI (reference sequence). The CDR3 sequence is CASSTAGGSGELFF. Here the CDR3 DNA reads TGTGCCAGCAGTACAGCGGGGGGCTCCGGGGAGCTGTTTTTT.

This rearrangement joins TRBV11-2 to TRBJ1-1; unclear D gene. Trimming left V 3 bases short and J 5 bases short, with 16 bases between. This CDR3 is built from 15 residues. Germline loops: CDR1 SGHAT, CDR2 FQNNGV. The CDR3 sequence is CASSFTPLMRTEAFF. The CDR3 region has the DNA TGTGCCAGCAGCTTTACCCCCCTCATGAGGACTGAAGCTTTCTTT.

V is TRBV28 and J is TRBJ2-3, with TRBD2 identical over 9 bases. The junction had 4 bases not matched to a gene; V was cut back by 3 bases and J by 3 bases. The CDR3 is made up of 15 amino acids. CDR1 MDHEN and CDR2 SYDVKM come from the germline V gene. CDR3 region: CASSFSRGGTDTQYF. CDR3 DNA: TGTGCCAGCAGTTTCTCGCGGGGGGGAACAGATACGCAGTATTTT. The complete variable domain, with remaining parts taken from reference TRBV28 and TRBJ2-3, reads DVKVTQSSRYLVKRTGEKVFLECVQDMDHENMFWYRQDPGLGLRLIYFSYDVKMKEKGDIPEGYSVSREKKERFSLILESASTNQTSMYLCASSFSRGGTDTQYFGPGTRLTVL.

This sequence joins TRBV9 and TRBJ1-2; D unclear. There are 14 residues in the CDR3. Trimming removed 0 bases at V and 6 bases at J, with 12 bases between. Germline V gives CDR1 SGDLS, CDR2 YYNGEE. The CDR3 is CASSVVDNPHGYTF. For the CDR3, the DNA is TGTGCCAGCAGCGTAGTAGACAATCCCCATGGCTACACCTTC.

The chain carries TRBV30 and TRBJ2-7; D is perhaps TRBD1 (5 bases). Germline V gene sequence: CDR1 GTSNPN, CDR2 SVGIG (reference sequence). CDR3 length: 12 amino acids. V was shortened by 1 base and J by 3 bases, with 7 bases between the two germline ends. CDR3 sequence: CAWSGTFYEQYF. The CDR3, as DNA: TGTGCCTGGAGTGGGACATTCTACGAGCAGTACTTC.

This chain connects TRBV5-5 to TRBJ2-7; D perhaps matches TRBD2 (5 bases). This CDR3 contains 14 residues. The germline gives CDR1 SGHKS, CDR2 YYEKEE (reference sequence). The ends were cut back, 4 bases at V and 0 bases at J, with 11 bases in the middle. Written as DNA, the CDR3 is TGTGCCAGCAGCCTGGACGGGAACTCCTACGAGCAGTACTTC. This sequence encodes CASSLDGNSYEQYF.

The chain links TRBV6-6 to TRBJ1-2, with 8 positions matching TRBD1. Germline loops: CDR1 MNHNY, CDR2 SVGAGI (reference sequence). V lost 4 bases and J lost 1; bases outside the gene matches: 8. This CDR3 has 16 residues. The CDR3 DNA follows: TGTGCCAGCAGTTCCCCCCGGGACAGGAGTAACTATGGCTACACCTTC. Its translation is CASSSPRDRSNYGYTF.

CDR3 amino acids: CASSRRTAGQGESYEQYF. The CDR3 DNA follows: TGTGCCAGCAGCCGCCGGACGGCGGGACAGGGTGAATCCTACGAGCAGTACTTC. The V and J genes are TRBV4-2 and TRBJ2-7, with 9 positions matching TRBD1. The CDR3 has 18 amino acids. Per germline, CDR1 LGHNA and CDR2 YNFKEQ. The V gene end was trimmed by 4 bases and the J gene end by 1 base; junction bases not matched to a gene: 14.

The rearrangement joins TRBV30 to TRBJ2-5; D uncertain. V lost 3 bases to trimming and J lost 1 base, with 15 bases between them. The V gene's germline CDR1 is GTSNPN and CDR2 SVGIG (reference sequence). This CDR3 spans 15 amino acids. The CDR3 DNA sequence: TGTGCCTGGAGCACCGAGAACTCCCGCCAAGAGACCCAGTACTTC. Translating it yields CAWSTENSRQETQYF.

V and J are TRBV24-1 and TRBJ2-1, with 11 nucleotides matching TRBD2. Per germline, CDR1 KGHDR and CDR2 SFDVKD. This CDR3 comprises 16 residues. The V segment lost 3 bases and the J segment 6 bases; nucleotides outside the gene matches: 6. The CDR3 reads CATSDLSGGAFNEQFF. CDR3 DNA: TGTGCCACCAGTGATCTTAGCGGGGGGGCTTTCAATGAGCAGTTCTTC.

This chain joins TRBV15 and TRBJ2-7; D gene unclear. CDR1 LNHNV and CDR2 YYDKDF come from the germline V gene (reference sequence). V lost 1 base to trimming and J lost 2 bases, with 6 bases between them. The CDR3 has 13 amino acids. Here the CDR3 DNA reads TGTGCCACCAGCAGAGTAGTGGCCTACGAGCAGTACTTC. Translation: CATSRVVAYEQYF.

The genes are TRBV12-3 or TRBV12-4 and TRBJ2-2; D ambiguous. Trimming removed 6 bases from V and 7 bases from J, with 9 bases in between. CDR3 length: 12 amino acids. CDR3 DNA sequence: TGTGCCAGCAGCCGGAGCTACGGGGAGCTGTTTTTT. Its translation is CASSRSYGELFF.

The chain employs TRBV5-1 and TRBJ2-1; 9 positions agree with TRBD1. The CDR3 runs to 15 residues. Germline-derived CDR1 and CDR2 are SGHRS and YFSETQ. The V and J ends lost 3 bases and 3 bases, in that order; junction bases with no gene match: 4. The CDR3 region has the DNA TGCGCCAGCAGCTCGGGACAGGGATTCTACAATGAGCAGTTCTTC. Translated, it gives CASSSGQGFYNEQFF.

The chain employs TRBV7-9 and TRBJ1-5, with a possible D match to TRBD1 (6 bases). CDR3 length: 14 residues. Germline V lookup: CDR1 SEHNR, CDR2 FQNEAQ (reference sequence). V lost 5 bases, J lost 7 bases, and 15 bases lay in between. This CDR3 is CASSPPGGHQPQHF. The CDR3 coding sequence is TGTGCCAGCAGCCCGCCCGGGGGGCACCAGCCCCAGCATTTT.

V usage is TRBV9 and J usage is TRBJ2-2; weak D call: TRBD1 (5 bases). The CDR3 has 14 residues. V shed 2 bases and J shed 6 bases, with 11 bases lying between them. Looked up from germline, CDR1 is SGDLS and CDR2 is YYNGEE. The CDR3 nucleotides are TGTGCCAGCAGCGTTGGCAGGGTTGCCGGGGAGCTGTTTTTT. It translates to CASSVGRVAGELFF.

This sequence joins TRBV28 and TRBJ1-3, with D maybe TRBD1 (5 bases). Deletions cut 5 bases from V and 4 bases from J, with 18 bases between. The CDR3 consists of 16 residues. Germline-derived CDR1 and CDR2 are MDHEN and SYDVKM. The CDR3 is CASSTGGVTFGNTIYF. The CDR3 region has the DNA TGTGCCAGCAGTACCGGGGGGGTCACGTTCGGAAACACCATATATTTT.

Remarks on this clone: In the same sample, other DNA sequences code for this CDR3. The rearrangement links TRBV18 to TRBJ1-5, with 9 bases matching TRBD1. This CDR3 has 15 residues. J was trimmed by 6 bases and V by 0 bases; bases with no gene match: 3. Germline CDR1 and CDR2: KGHSH and LQKENI. CDR3 in DNA: TGTGCCAGCTCACCACCTGACAGGGGGGGTCAGCCCCAGCATTTT. This encodes CASSPPDRGGQPQHF.

This rearrangement joins TRBV3-1 (or the pseudogene TRBV3-2) to TRBJ1-1, with 11 bases aligning to TRBD1. CDR3 length equals 16 residues. Losses at the gene ends were 4 bases for V and 4 bases for J; bases not matched to a gene: 8. From germline, CDR1 is LGHDT and CDR2 YNNKEL (reference sequence). DNA for the CDR3: TGTGCCAGCAGCCCCTGGTTCGGGACAGGGGGCACTGAAGCTTTCTTT. Protein product: CASSPWFGTGGTEAFF.

The rearrangement uses TRBV19 and TRBJ1-4; D ambiguous. Germline assignment: CDR1 LNHDA and CDR2 SQIVND (reference sequence). This CDR3 region has 12 residues. Trimming stripped 6 bases from V and 7 bases from J, with 9 bases between. DNA for the CDR3: TGTGCCAGTAGCAGCCGCGGTGAAAAACTGTTTTTT. Residues: CASSSRGEKLFF.